This TCR beta chain derives from a study of blood T cell repertoires in COVID-19. As for the study in general: COVID-19 samples from acute and convalescent phases originated in the United States, Italy and Spain.

This clone came up a few times. Allocation to cohorts depended on clinical history reported by the participants. Recovery among Cohort 3 donors was established by two negative PCRs, clearance, or symptom resolution. The CDR3 consists of 14 residues. Per the germline V gene, CDR1 is KGHDR and CDR2 is SFDVKD. Trimming took 9 bases from V and 4 from J; bases not matched to a gene: 6. In the authors' methods: Researchers report that nucleated cell counts were estimated from reference gene primer amplification. The protocol was immunoSEQ multiplex PCR, while the TCRdb copy is restricted to in-frame clones and leaves out a portion. The D gene and trimming were derived from the DNA, and the V and J assignments and clone size from that table. This sample yields about 290,000 clones, of which around 90% are seen a single time; 1.5% to 2% belongs to the top ten.

This TCR came from a woman between 40 and 55 years old who had recovered from COVID-19. Source material: PBMCs or T cells enriched from blood (not recorded which). The rearrangement joins TRBV24-1 to TRBJ2-2, with 8 bases that match TRBD1. CDR3 in DNA: TGTGCCACCGGGGGCACAGGGGGCACCGGGGAGCTGTTTTTT. This translates into CATGGTGGTGELFF.